This T cell receptor beta chain emerged from a study of beta chain features in type 1 diabetes. The CDR3 runs to 13 residues. With 9 bases removed from V and 0 bases from J, the gap between germline ends came to 11 bases. Germline V lookup: CDR1 LNHDA, CDR2 SQIVND (reference sequence). Sequenced material consisted of expressed TCRB transcripts (all of the isolated RNA was reverse transcribed). Sequencing used immunoSEQ multiplex PCR; TCRdb keeps in-frame clones, though not all of them. The sample includes about 930,000 clones, 17% of them seen just once. This TCR was recovered from a woman under 30 in good health. Sequencing was carried out using naive CD4+ T cells from blood. The chain combines TRBV19 with TRBJ1-2; TRBD1 might be the D (6 bases). CDR3 residues: CASTGQTNYGYTF. DNA of the CDR3: TGTGCCAGCACCGGACAGACTAACTATGGCTACACCTTC.